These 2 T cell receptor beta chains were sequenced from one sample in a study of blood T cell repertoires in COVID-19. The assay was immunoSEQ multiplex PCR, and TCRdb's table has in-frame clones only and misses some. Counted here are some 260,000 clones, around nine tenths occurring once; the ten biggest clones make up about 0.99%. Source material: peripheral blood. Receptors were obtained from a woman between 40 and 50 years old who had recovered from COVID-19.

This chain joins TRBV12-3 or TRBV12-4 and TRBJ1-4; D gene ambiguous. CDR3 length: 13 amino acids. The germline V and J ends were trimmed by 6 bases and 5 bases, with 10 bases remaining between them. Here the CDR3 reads CASRPSGNEKLFF. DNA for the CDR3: TGTGCCAGCAGGCCCTCAGGAAATGAAAAACTGTTTTTT.

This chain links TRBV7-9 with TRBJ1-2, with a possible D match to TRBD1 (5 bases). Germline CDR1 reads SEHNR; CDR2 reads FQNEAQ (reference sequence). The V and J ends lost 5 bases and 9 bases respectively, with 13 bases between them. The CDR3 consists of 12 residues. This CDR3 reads CASSPGEGRYTF. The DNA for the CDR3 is TGTGCCAGCAGCCCGGGGGAGGGACGCTACACCTTC.